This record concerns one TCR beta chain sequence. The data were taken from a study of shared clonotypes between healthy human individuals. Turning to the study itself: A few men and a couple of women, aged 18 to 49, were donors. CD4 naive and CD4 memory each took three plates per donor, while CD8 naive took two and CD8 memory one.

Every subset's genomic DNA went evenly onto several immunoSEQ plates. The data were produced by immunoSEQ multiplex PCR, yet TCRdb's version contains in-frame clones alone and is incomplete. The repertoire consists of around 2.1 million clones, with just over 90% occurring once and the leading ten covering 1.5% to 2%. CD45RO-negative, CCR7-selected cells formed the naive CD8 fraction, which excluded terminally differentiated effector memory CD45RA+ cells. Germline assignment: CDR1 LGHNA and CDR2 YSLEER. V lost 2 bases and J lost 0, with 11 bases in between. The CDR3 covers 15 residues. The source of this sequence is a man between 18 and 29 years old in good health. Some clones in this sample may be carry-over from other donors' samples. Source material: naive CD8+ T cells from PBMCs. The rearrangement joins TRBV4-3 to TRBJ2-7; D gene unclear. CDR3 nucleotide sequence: TGCGCCAGCAGCCAATCAACCGGAATCTCCTACGAGCAGTACTTC. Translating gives CASSQSTGISYEQYF.